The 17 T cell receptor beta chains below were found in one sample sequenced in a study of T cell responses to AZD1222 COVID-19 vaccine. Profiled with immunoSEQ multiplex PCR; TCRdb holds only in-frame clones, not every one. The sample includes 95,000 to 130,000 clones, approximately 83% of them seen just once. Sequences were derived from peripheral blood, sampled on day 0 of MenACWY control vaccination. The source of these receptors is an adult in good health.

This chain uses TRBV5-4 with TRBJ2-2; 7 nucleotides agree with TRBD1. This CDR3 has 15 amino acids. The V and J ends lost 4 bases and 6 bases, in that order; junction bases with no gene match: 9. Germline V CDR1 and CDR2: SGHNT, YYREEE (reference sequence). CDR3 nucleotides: TGTGCCAGCAGCGGGGGACAGTATCGCCCCGGGGAGCTGTTTTTT. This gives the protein CASSGGQYRPGELFF. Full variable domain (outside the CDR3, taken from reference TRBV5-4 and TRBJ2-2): ETGVTQSPTHLIKTRGQQVTLRCSSQSGHNTVSWYQQALGQGPQFIFQYYREEENGRGNFPPRFSGLQFPNYSSELNVNALELDDSALYLCASSGGQYRPGELFFGEGSRLTVL.

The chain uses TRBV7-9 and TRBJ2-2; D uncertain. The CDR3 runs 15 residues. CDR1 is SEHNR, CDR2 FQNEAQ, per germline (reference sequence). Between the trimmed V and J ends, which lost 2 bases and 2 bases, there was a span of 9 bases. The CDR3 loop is CASSLRASNTGELFF. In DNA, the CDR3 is TGTGCCAGCAGCTTACGGGCCAGCAACACCGGGGAGCTGTTTTTT.

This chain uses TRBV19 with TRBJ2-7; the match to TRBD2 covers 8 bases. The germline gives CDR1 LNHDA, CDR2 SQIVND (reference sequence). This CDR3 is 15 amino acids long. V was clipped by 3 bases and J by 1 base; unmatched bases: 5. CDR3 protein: CASSMAAGVSYEQYF. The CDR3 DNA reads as TGTGCCAGTAGTATGGCAGCGGGGGTTTCCTACGAGCAGTACTTC.

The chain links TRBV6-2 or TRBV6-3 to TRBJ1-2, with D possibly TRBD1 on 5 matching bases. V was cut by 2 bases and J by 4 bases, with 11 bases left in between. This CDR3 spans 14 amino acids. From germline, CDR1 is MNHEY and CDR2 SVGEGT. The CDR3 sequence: CASSYPRDSYGYTF. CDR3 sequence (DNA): TGTGCCAGCAGTTACCCCAGGGATAGCTATGGCTACACCTTC.

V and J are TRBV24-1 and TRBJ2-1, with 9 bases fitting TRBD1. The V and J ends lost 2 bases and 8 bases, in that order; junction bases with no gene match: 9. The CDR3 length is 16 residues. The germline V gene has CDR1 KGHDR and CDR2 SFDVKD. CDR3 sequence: CATSDSGTGFLYEQFF. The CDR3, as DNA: TGTGCCACCAGTGATTCCGGGACAGGGTTTCTCTATGAGCAGTTCTTC.

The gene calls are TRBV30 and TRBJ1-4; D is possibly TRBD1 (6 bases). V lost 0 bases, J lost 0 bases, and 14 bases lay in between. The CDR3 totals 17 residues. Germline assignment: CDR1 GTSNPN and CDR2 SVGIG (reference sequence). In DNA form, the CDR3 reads TGTGCCTGGAGTGTACGGGGCAGGGGAGCAACTAATGAAAAACTGTTTTTT. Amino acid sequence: CAWSVRGRGATNEKLFF.

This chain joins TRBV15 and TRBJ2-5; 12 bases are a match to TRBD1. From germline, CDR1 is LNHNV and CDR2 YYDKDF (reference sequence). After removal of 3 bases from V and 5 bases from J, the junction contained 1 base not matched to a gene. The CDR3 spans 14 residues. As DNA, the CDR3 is TGTGCCACCAGCAGGGGGACAGGGGGCGAGACCCAGTACTTC. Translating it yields CATSRGTGGETQYF.

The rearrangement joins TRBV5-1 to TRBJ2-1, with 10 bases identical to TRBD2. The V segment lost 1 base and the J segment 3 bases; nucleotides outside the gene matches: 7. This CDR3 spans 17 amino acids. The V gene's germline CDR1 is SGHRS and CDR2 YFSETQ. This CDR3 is CASSLHERGGFYNEQFF. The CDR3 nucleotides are TGCGCCAGCAGCTTGCATGAGCGGGGGGGATTCTACAATGAGCAGTTCTTC.

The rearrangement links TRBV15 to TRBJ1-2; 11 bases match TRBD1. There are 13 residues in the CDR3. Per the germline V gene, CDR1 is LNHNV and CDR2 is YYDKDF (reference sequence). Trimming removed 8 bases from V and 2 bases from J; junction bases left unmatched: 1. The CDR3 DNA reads TGTGCCACCGGGACAGGGGGAAACTATGGCTACACCTTC. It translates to CATGTGGNYGYTF.

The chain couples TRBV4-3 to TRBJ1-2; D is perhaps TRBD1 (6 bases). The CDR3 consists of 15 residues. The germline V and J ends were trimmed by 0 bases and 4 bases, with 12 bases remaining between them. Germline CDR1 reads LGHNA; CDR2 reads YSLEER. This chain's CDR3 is CASSQDPPGAYGYTF. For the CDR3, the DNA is TGCGCCAGCAGCCAAGACCCCCCAGGGGCCTATGGCTACACCTTC.

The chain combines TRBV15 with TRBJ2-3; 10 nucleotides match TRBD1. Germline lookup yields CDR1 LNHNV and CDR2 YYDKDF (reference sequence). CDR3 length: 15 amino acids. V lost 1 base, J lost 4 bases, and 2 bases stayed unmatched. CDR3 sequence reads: CATSRGGTGADTQYF. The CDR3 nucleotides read TGTGCCACCAGCAGAGGAGGGACAGGGGCAGATACGCAGTATTTT.

DNA for the CDR3: TGTGCCAGCAGGCCGGTACAGGGAGTAGATGGCTACACCTTC. Protein product: CASRPVQGVDGYTF. The rearrangement joins TRBV6-5 to TRBJ1-2; maybe TRBD1 (6 bases). Trimming removed 6 bases from V and 6 bases from J, with 17 bases in between. CDR3 length equals 14 residues. The germline gives CDR1 MNHEY, CDR2 SVGAGI.

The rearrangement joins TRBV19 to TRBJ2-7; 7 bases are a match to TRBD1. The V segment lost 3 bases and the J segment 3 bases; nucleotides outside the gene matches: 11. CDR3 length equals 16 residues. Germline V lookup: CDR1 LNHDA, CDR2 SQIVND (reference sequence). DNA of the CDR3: TGTGCCAGTAGTATCGCCGGGACAGTGATACTCTACGAGCAGTACTTC. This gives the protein CASSIAGTVILYEQYF.

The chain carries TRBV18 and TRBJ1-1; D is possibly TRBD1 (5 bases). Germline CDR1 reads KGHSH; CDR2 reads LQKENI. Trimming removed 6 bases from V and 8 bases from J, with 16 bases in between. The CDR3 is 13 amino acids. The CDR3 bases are TGTGCCAGCTCCGGGTCCGACAGTTTCGAAGCTTTCTTT. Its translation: CASSGSDSFEAFF.

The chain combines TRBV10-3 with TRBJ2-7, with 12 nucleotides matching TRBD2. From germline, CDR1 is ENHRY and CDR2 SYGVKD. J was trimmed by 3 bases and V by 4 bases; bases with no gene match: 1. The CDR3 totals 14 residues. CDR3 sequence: CAISGLAGVYEQYF. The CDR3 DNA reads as TGTGCCATCAGTGGACTAGCGGGGGTCTACGAGCAGTACTTC.

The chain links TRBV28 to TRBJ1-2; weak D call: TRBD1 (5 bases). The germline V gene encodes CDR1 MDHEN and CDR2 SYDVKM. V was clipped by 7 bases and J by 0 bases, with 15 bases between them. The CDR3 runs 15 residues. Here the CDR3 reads CASIPYRTSNYGYTF. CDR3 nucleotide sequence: TGTGCCAGCATTCCTTACAGGACCTCTAACTATGGCTACACCTTC.

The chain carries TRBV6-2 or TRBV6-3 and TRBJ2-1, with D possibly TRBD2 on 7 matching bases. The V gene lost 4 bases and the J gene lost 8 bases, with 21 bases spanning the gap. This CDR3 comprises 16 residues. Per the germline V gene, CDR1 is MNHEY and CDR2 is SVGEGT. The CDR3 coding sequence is TGTGCCAGCAGTTCCGCGAGTAGGGGGGGATACGATGAGCAGTTCTTC. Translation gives CASSSASRGGYDEQFF.